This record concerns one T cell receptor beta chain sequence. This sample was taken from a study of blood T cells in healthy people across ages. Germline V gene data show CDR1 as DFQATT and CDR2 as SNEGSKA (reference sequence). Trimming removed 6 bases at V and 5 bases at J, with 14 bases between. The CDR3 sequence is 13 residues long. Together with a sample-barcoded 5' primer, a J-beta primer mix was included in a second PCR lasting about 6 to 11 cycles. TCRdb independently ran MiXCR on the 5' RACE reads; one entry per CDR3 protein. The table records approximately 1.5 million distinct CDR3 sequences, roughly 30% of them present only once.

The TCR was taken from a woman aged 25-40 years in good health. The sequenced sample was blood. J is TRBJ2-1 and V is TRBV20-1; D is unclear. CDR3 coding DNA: TGCAGTGCCAGGCGGTCCCATGACAATGAGCAGTTCTTC. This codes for CSARRSHDNEQFF.